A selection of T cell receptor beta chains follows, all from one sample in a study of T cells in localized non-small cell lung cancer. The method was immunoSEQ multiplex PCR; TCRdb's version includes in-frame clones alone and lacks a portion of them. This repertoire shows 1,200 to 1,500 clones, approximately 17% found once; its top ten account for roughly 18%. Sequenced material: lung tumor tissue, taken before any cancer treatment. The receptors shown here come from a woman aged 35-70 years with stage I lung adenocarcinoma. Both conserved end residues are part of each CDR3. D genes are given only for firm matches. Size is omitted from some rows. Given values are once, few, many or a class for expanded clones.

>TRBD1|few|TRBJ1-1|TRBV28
CASSSPRTGGTEAFF
TGTGCCAGCAGTTCACCCCGGACAGGAGGCACTGAAGCTTTCTTT
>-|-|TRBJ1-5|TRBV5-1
CASSLAPGDPEPRQPQHF
TGCGCCAGCAGCTTGGCCCCTGGCGATCCAGAACCCCGGCAGCCCCAGCATTTT
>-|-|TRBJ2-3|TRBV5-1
CASSTPGNTDTQYF
TGCGCCAGCTCCACACCCGGGAACACAGATACGCAGTATTTT
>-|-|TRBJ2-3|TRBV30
CAWSNGILSTDTQYF
TGTGCCTGGAGTAACGGGATCCTCAGCACAGATACGCAGTATTTT
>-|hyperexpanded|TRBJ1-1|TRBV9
CASSGLGAWDTEAFF
TGTGCCAGCAGCGGCTTGGGGGCCTGGGACACTGAAGCTTTCTTT
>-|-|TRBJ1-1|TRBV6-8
CASSLGHLNTEAFF
TGTGCCAGCAGTTTGGGACATTTGAACACTGAAGCTTTCTTT
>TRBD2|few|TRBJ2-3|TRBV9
CASSAEAGGFTDTQYF
TGTGCCAGCAGCGCCGAAGCGGGGGGCTTCACAGATACGCAGTATTTT
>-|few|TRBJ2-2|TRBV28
CASRRGDGELFF
TGTGCCAGCAGGAGGGGAGACGGGGAGCTGTTTTTT
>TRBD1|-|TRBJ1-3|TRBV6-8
CAIRGTGRSGNTIYF
TGTGCCATCAGGGGGACAGGGAGGAGTGGAAACACCATATATTTT
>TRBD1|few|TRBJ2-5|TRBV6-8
CASSGDRAQETQYF
TGTGCCAGCAGTGGAGACAGGGCCCAAGAGACCCAGTACTTC
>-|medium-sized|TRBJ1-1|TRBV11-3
CASSYDSLNTEAFF
TGTGCCAGCAGCTACGACAGTCTGAACACTGAAGCTTTCTTT
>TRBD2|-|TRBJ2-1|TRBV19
CASSRGGYYNEQFF
TGTGCCAGTAGTAGGGGGGGGTATTACAATGAGCAGTTCTTC
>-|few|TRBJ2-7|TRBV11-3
CASSLEGLGRNEQYF
TGTGCCAGCAGCTTAGAGGGACTGGGCCGAAACGAGCAGTACTTC
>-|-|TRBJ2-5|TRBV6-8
CATQVGGRETQYF
TGTGCCACCCAGGTAGGAGGGAGGGAGACCCAGTACTTC
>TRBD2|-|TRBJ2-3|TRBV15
CATSTPTSGDFTDTQYF
TGTGCCACCAGCACCCCGACTAGCGGGGACTTCACAGATACGCAGTATTTT
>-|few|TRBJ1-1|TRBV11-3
CASSLVGSGTEAFF
TGTGCCAGCAGCTTGGTCGGTTCTGGGACTGAAGCTTTCTTT